The clone carrying this T cell receptor beta chain has a count of ten or more. This specimen comes from a study of identical twins. One entry per CDR3 protein results from TCRdb running MiXCR on the 5' RACE reads. The data hold some 500,000 distinct CDR3 sequences, with roughly a fifth observed a single time. The same sample was also used in a study of T cells expressing NK-cell markers.

This receptor was obtained from a woman younger than 30 in good health. The sequenced sample consisted of CD4+ T cells sorted from blood.

The CDR3 DNA reads as TGTGCCAGCAGTTTATTGAGGGGGGAGACCCAGTACTTC. Its translation: CASSLLRGETQYF. V is TRBV7-2 and J is TRBJ2-5; tentatively, D is TRBD1 (6 bases). This CDR3 comprises 13 residues. V was shortened by 6 bases and J by 5 bases, with 13 bases between the two germline ends. Germline values: CDR1 SGHTA, CDR2 FQGNSA.